The T cell receptor beta chain described here comes from a study of T cell repertoires in cytomegalovirus infection. Study summary: From public TCR beta signatures came an indication of both CMV infection and matching HLA type.

TCRdb re-derived calls from the reads in MiXCR, one entry per CDR3 protein. The sample includes under 500,000 distinct CDR3 sequences, under 55% of them seen just once. CDR3 length: 13 amino acids. The germline V gene has CDR1 MDHEN and CDR2 SYDVKM. The germline V and J ends were trimmed by 6 bases and 0 bases, with 8 bases remaining between them. As regards this clonotype: Its antigen is still unknown.

The rearrangement joins TRBV28 to TRBJ2-5, with D possibly being TRBD2 (5 bases). The TCR originated in a human donor in good health (CMV status not recorded). Some clones in this sample may be carry-over from other donors' samples. The sample was cultured PBMCs, taken from culture after CMV antigen stimulation. CDR3 sequence: CASSPSYQETQYF. In DNA, the CDR3 is TGTGCCAGCAGCCCTAGCTACCAAGAGACCCAGTACTTC.